The TCR beta chain described here comes from a study of beta chain features in type 1 diabetes. Study-level findings and limits: Across all four CD4+ subsets, people with type 1 diabetes showed modestly shorter TCRB CDR3s.

There are a few counts of this clone. Its antigen is unidentified. The ends were cut back, 1 base at V and 5 bases at J, with 10 bases in the middle. The CDR3 spans 14 residues. The V gene's germline CDR1 is SEHNR and CDR2 FQNEAQ (reference sequence). The study reverse transcribed the entire isolated RNA, so it sequenced expressed TCRB transcripts. Assay: immunoSEQ multiplex PCR; the TCRdb copy retains only in-frame clones and omits some. The table includes 600,000 or so clones, 9.5% to 15% detected once. The rearrangement links TRBV7-9 to TRBJ2-3; tentatively, D is TRBD1 (6 bases). The source of this sequence is a man aged 30-40 years with type 1 diabetes. The specimen was naive CD4+ T cells from blood. The CDR3 DNA reads TGTGCCAGCAGCTTAGACAGGGTCGGAGATACGCAGTATTTT. This translates into CASSLDRVGDTQYF.